This TCR beta chain is drawn from a study of regulatory T cells. Broader study findings: In CD3G deficiency, regulatory T cells had lower Shannon diversity than autologous conventional CD4+ and control regulatory cells.

Germline V CDR1 and CDR2: SGHRS, YFSETQ. V was cut by 1 base and J by 4 bases, with 14 bases left in between. This CDR3 comprises 15 residues. Regulatory (CD25-high CD127-low) and conventional (CD25-low CD127-high) CD4+ T cells were sorted separately. Primers: 52 TRBV forward and 13 TRBJ reverse. TCRdb's copy holds only in-frame clones and misses some; the assay was immunoSEQ multiplex PCR. The table includes 850 to 1,300 clones, around nine tenths detected once. On this clone: As yet, its antigen is unknown.

The chain links TRBV5-1 to TRBJ2-5; D may be TRBD2 (7 bases). The sample taken for sequencing was CD4+ Tregs sorted from blood. The TCR originated in a young adult with CD3G deficiency. The CDR3 reads CASSLSSGTLETQYF. The DNA for the CDR3 is TGCGCCAGCAGCTTGTCCAGCGGGACACTAGAGACCCAGTACTTC.